These 27 T cell receptor beta chains were all obtained from the same sample, sequenced in a study of patients and donors after allogeneic stem cell transplantation. In TCRdb, the RT-PCR reads were re-called with MiXCR into one record per CDR3 protein. The top ten clones hold around 37% of a sample with nearly 20,000 distinct CDR3 sequences, about 5% of them seen once. The sample was blood, either unsorted or a sorted T cell fraction (not recorded which). Receptors originate from a human donor who was either an allogeneic HSCT recipient or a stem cell or donor lymphocyte infusion donor (not recorded which). It is not recorded whose cells these are; they may come from a transplant donor.

This clonotype was counted at least ten times. The CDR3 reads CSARDGYHNEQFF. For the CDR3, the DNA is TGCAGTGCTAGGGACGGCTACCACAATGAGCAGTTCTTC. The chain recombines TRBV20-1 with TRBJ2-1, with unresolved D. Germline-derived CDR1 and CDR2 are DFQATT and SNEGSKA (reference sequence). The V gene lost 3 bases and the J gene lost 5 bases, with 11 bases spanning the gap. This CDR3 comprises 13 residues.

The table lists this clonotype with many counts. The chain uses TRBV3-1 and TRBJ1-6; 7 bases are a match to TRBD1. This CDR3 is 16 amino acids long. Germline lookup yields CDR1 LGHDT and CDR2 YNNKEL (reference sequence). Trimming at V came to 5 bases and at J to 9 bases, leaving 13 bases not matched to a gene. The CDR3 DNA follows: TGTGCCAGCAGCGCCAGGACAGGCCGAACGAGTTCACCCCTCCACTTT. Amino acids: CASSARTGRTSSPLHF.

This clonotype was recorded many times. DNA for the CDR3: TGCGCCAGCAGCTTAAACAGGGGAGAGACCCAGTACTTC. It specifies CASSLNRGETQYF. The chain employs TRBV5-1 and TRBJ2-5; 7 nucleotides match TRBD1. Germline V gene data show CDR1 as SGHRS and CDR2 as YFSETQ. Trimming removed 2 bases from V and 4 bases from J; junction bases left unmatched: 2. CDR3 size: 13 residues.

Many counts were recorded for this clonotype. This chain links TRBV27 with TRBJ2-5; 10 nucleotides agree with TRBD1. The CDR3 extends over 15 amino acids. The ends lost 6 bases at V and 1 base at J; junction bases unmatched: 5. From germline, CDR1 is MNHEY and CDR2 SMNVEV (reference sequence). In nucleotides, the CDR3 is TGTGCCAGCAGCCCCGGGACAGGGGTCCAAGAGACCCAGTACTTC. Amino acids: CASSPGTGVQETQYF.

This clonotype was counted ten times or more. The chain employs TRBV9 and TRBJ2-2; TRBD2 agrees at 8 bases. The CDR3 is 14 residues long. Germline V gene lookup returns CDR1 SGDLS and CDR2 YYNGEE. Trimming took 3 bases from V and 6 from J; bases not matched to a gene: 4. The DNA for the CDR3 is TGTGCCAGCAGCGCCCGAGCGGGAGCCGGGGAGCTGTTTTTT. As protein: CASSARAGAGELFF.

The CDR3 DNA sequence: TGTGCCAGCAGCTTTGGTAACACTGAAGCTTTCTTT. It is translated as CASSFGNTEAFF. This chain uses TRBV7-9 with TRBJ1-1; D call uncertain. Germline V gene lookup returns CDR1 SEHNR and CDR2 FQNEAQ (reference sequence). V lost 3 bases and J lost 2, with 4 bases in between. There are 12 residues in the CDR3.

This clonotype has ten or more counts. The chain couples TRBV20-1 to TRBJ1-1; TRBD1 aligns across 7 bases. Germline V gene lookup returns CDR1 DFQATT and CDR2 SNEGSKA (reference sequence). The V gene end was trimmed by 2 bases and the J gene end by 9 bases; junction bases not matched to a gene: 9. The CDR3 spans 13 residues. The CDR3 sequence is CSARTAGGGQAFF. DNA for the CDR3: TGCAGTGCTAGAACGGCAGGGGGAGGGCAAGCTTTCTTT.

The chain has TRBV9 and TRBJ2-3; D remains ambiguous. There are 13 residues in the CDR3. Germline V lookup: CDR1 SGDLS, CDR2 YYNGEE. V was trimmed by 0 bases and J by 6 bases, leaving 8 bases between them. The CDR3, as DNA: TGTGCCAGCAGCGTAGACGATCCGGATACGCAGTATTTT. Translated: CASSVDDPDTQYF.

At least ten counts were recorded for this clonotype. The chain has TRBV5-1 and TRBJ2-5, with TRBD2 identical over 8 bases. The germline CDR1 and CDR2 sequences are SGHRS and YFSETQ. Trimming removed 3 bases from V and 4 bases from J; junction bases left unmatched: 5. This CDR3 comprises 14 residues. For the CDR3, the DNA is TGCGCCAGCAGCTCTCAGAGCGGGGGAGAGACCCAGTACTTC. Residues: CASSSQSGGETQYF.

The table lists this clonotype with a few counts. This chain links TRBV5-4 with TRBJ2-7, with TRBD2 as a possible D gene (6 bases). V lost 0 bases and J 5 bases, leaving 18 bases between the germline ends. The CDR3 runs to 16 residues. Germline V gene sequence: CDR1 SGHNT, CDR2 YYREEE (reference sequence). The CDR3 reads CASSLAPAGTSHEQYF. The CDR3 bases are TGTGCCAGCAGCTTGGCCCCGGCCGGGACTTCCCACGAGCAGTACTTC.

This clonotype has at least ten counts. CDR3 region: CSAPKDRGDIQYF. The CDR3 coding sequence is TGCAGTGCCCCAAAGGACAGGGGGGACATTCAGTACTTC. The chain recombines TRBV20-1 with TRBJ2-4, with TRBD1 identical over 10 bases. Trimming cost V 6 bases and J 8 bases; bases outside gene matches: 7. Germline V gene lookup returns CDR1 DFQATT and CDR2 SNEGSKA (reference sequence). The CDR3 totals 13 residues.

This clonotype was detected ten times or more. The genes are TRBV20-1 and TRBJ2-3; D perhaps matches TRBD2 (5 bases). Trimming removed 3 bases from V and 0 bases from J, with 10 bases in between. This CDR3 is built from 14 residues. The germline V gene has CDR1 DFQATT and CDR2 SNEGSKA (reference sequence). The CDR3 region is CSASPGKSTDTQYF. The DNA for the CDR3 is TGCAGTGCTAGCCCCGGGAAGAGCACAGATACGCAGTATTTT.

This rearrangement joins TRBV21-1 to TRBJ1-5; the table's D call, TRBD1, has no DNA check behind it. TRBV21-1 is termed a pseudogene. CDR3 length: 17 residues. The CDR3, as DNA: TGTGCCAGCAGCAAAGCTCGGACGGGGCTGGTGGATCAGCCCCAGCATTTT. This translates into CASSKARTGLVDQPQHF.

This clonotype was observed at least ten times. The V call is TRBV29-1, the J call TRBJ2-1, with 10 bases lining up with TRBD1. CDR1 is SQVTM, CDR2 ANQGSEA, per germline. J was trimmed by 6 bases and V by 7 bases; bases with no gene match: 15. The CDR3 loop spans 16 amino acids. CDR3: CSATKRTGGSANEQFF. As DNA, the CDR3 is TGCAGCGCCACAAAAAGGACAGGGGGGTCTGCCAATGAGCAGTTCTTC.

This clonotype was recorded at least ten times. The chain's CDR3 is CASSSSRQGAREQYF. CDR3 coding DNA: TGTGCCAGCAGTTCCTCCCGACAGGGGGCGCGAGAGCAGTACTTC. The rearrangement joins TRBV6-5 to TRBJ2-7; 10 positions match TRBD1. V was pared by 4 bases and J by 7 bases, with 10 bases of the junction left unmatched. The CDR3 consists of 15 residues. Germline V CDR1 and CDR2: MNHEY, SVGAGI.

In its sample, this clonotype was seen many times. The chain combines TRBV6-5 with TRBJ1-3; no clear D. This CDR3 comprises 13 residues. Deletions cut 2 bases from V and 4 bases from J, with 6 bases between. Germline V gene lookup returns CDR1 MNHEY and CDR2 SVGAGI. DNA for the CDR3: TGTGCCAGCAGTTACGGACGGGGAAACACCATATATTTT. Translation: CASSYGRGNTIYF.

There are many counts of this clonotype. The chain carries TRBV27 and TRBJ2-7, with D perhaps TRBD2 (6 bases). Germline CDR1 is MNHEY and CDR2 is SMNVEV (reference sequence). V lost 6 bases and J 7 bases, leaving 19 bases between the germline ends. CDR3 length: 14 amino acids. The CDR3 nucleotides are TGTGCCAGCAGGGCAGTGGAGGGCCCCGGGGAGCAGTACTTC. Translation: CASRAVEGPGEQYF.

The rearrangement uses TRBV20-1 and TRBJ1-5; no clear D gene. CDR1 is DFQATT and CDR2 is SNEGSKA in the germline V gene (reference sequence). The CDR3 has 12 residues. Trimming stripped 2 bases from V and 6 bases from J, with 8 bases between. CDR3 residues: CSARNRSQPQHF. The CDR3, as DNA: TGCAGTGCTAGAAATCGAAGTCAGCCCCAGCATTTT.

By its share, this clonotype is medium-sized. The V and J genes are TRBV5-1 and TRBJ2-1; unclear D gene. Germline loops: CDR1 SGHRS, CDR2 YFSETQ. The CDR3 sequence is 13 residues long. Trimming took off 5 bases at V and 8 bases at J, with 14 bases between the two ends. The CDR3 region has the DNA TGCGCCAGCAGATTAGCCATAAGCGATGAGCAGTTCTTC. It is translated as CASRLAISDEQFF.

The chain combines TRBV4-2 with TRBJ2-1; 9 bases map to TRBD2. Germline V gene sequence: CDR1 LGHNA, CDR2 YNFKEQ. The trim removed 1 base at V and 2 bases at J, leaving 3 bases unmatched. The CDR3 has 16 amino acids. Written as DNA, the CDR3 is TGTGCCAGCAGCCAAGCCCTAGCGGGACCCTACAATGAGCAGTTCTTC. Amino acid sequence: CASSQALAGPYNEQFF.

The sample holds many counts of this clonotype. The rearrangement links TRBV9 to TRBJ1-1; tentative D call: TRBD1 (5 bases). V was shortened by 0 bases and J by 3 bases, with 18 bases between the two germline ends. The CDR3 runs 17 residues. Per the germline V gene, CDR1 is SGDLS and CDR2 is YYNGEE. The CDR3 spells CASSVGSGGRDYTEAFF. The CDR3 DNA sequence: TGTGCCAGCAGCGTAGGGTCGGGGGGGAGGGACTACACTGAAGCTTTCTTT.

In its sample, this clonotype was seen many times. The V gene is TRBV12-3 or TRBV12-4, the J gene TRBJ1-1; D uncertain. This CDR3 contains 14 residues. The V end was cut by 7 bases, the J end by 5 bases, with 17 bases between. The CDR3 nucleotides are TGTGCCAGCACCTTACAGACTATGGGAACTGAAGCTTTCTTT. It is translated as CASTLQTMGTEAFF.

This clonotype appeared a few times. The rearrangement uses TRBV20-1 and TRBJ1-2; possibly TRBD1 for D (5 bases). This CDR3 is 14 amino acids long. Trimming shortened V by 3 bases and J by 2 bases, and 13 bases separated the two germline ends. The germline gives CDR1 DFQATT, CDR2 SNEGSKA (reference sequence). This CDR3 reads CSASLGAGNYGYTF. As DNA, the CDR3 is TGCAGTGCTAGTCTAGGGGCGGGGAACTATGGCTACACCTTC.

The chain is built from TRBV6-1 and TRBJ1-1; the D is unclear. This CDR3 has 14 residues. The V end lost 6 bases, the J end lost 4 bases, and 15 bases lay between the germline ends. The germline CDR1 and CDR2 sequences are MNHNS and SASEGT. The DNA for the CDR3 is TGTGCCAGCAGGGTGGGTTCAGGTCGCACTGAAGCTTTCTTT. Translated: CASRVGSGRTEAFF.

This clonotype was counted many times. This chain connects TRBV7-3 to TRBJ1-3; the D is unclear. From germline, CDR1 is SGHTA and CDR2 FQGTGA. There are 13 residues in the CDR3. Trimming left V 4 bases short and J 4 bases short, with 8 bases between. CDR3 bases: TGTGCCAGCAGCTCCCTCGGAGGAAACACCATATATTTT. Residues: CASSSLGGNTIYF.

This clonotype was detected ten times or more. This chain joins TRBV6-1 and TRBJ1-5; D unclear. CDR3 size: 15 residues. The germline V and J ends were trimmed by 5 bases and 2 bases, with 13 bases remaining between them. Germline V CDR1 and CDR2: MNHNS, SASEGT. The DNA of the CDR3 is TGTGCCAGCAGTCCCCAGCCCACTCGCAATCAGCCCCAGCATTTT. This translates into CASSPQPTRNQPQHF.

This chain uses TRBV15 with TRBJ2-5; D perhaps matches TRBD1 (5 bases). Germline loops: CDR1 LNHNV, CDR2 YYDKDF (reference sequence). The CDR3 is made up of 14 amino acids. The germline V and J ends were trimmed by 1 base and 8 bases, with 14 bases remaining between them. In nucleotides, the CDR3 is TGTGCCACCAGCAGAGGGGGTAGCAGGGTAACCCAGTACTTC. Translated: CATSRGGSRVTQYF. The full variable domain, with the rest looked up from reference TRBV15 and TRBJ2-5, is DAMVIQNPRYQVTQFGKPVTLSCSQTLNHNVMYWYQQKSSQAPKLLFHYYDKDFNNEADTPDNFQSRRPNTSFCFLDIRSPGLGDTAMYLCATSRGGSRVTQYFGPGTRLLVL.